This is a list of T cell receptor beta chains from one sample in a study of response to subunit inactivated influenza vaccine. TCRdb re-called the RT-PCR reads through MiXCR, storing one row per CDR3 protein. The table has fewer than 600,000 distinct CDR3 sequences, around 7.9% seen once. This sample comprised PBMCs from blood, obtained roughly 24 months after vaccination. The receptor set was obtained from a man between 45 and 75 years old who received an inactivated influenza vaccine. Each CDR3 is given with its conserved first and last residue. The D gene is left open where the match is weak. Some rows have no size entry. The others give once, few or many, or a class for an expanded clone.

j_gene: TRBJ2-1; v_gene: TRBV7-9; abundance: NA; d_gene: NA; CDR3nt: TGTGCCAGCAGCGTGCCGAGGGGGTCCTACAATGAGCAGTTCTTC; CDR3aa: CASSVPRGSYNEQFF
j_gene: TRBJ2-2; v_gene: TRBV7-6; abundance: NA; d_gene: TRBD2; CDR3nt: TGTGCCAGCAGCTCGGGGGGACTAGCGGGAAACGGGGAGCTGTTTTTT; CDR3aa: CASSSGGLAGNGELFF
j_gene: TRBJ1-2; v_gene: TRBV6-5; abundance: many; d_gene: NA; CDR3nt: TGTGCCAGCAGTTATAGGGATGGCTATGGCTACACCTTC; CDR3aa: CASSYRDGYGYTF
j_gene: TRBJ1-5; v_gene: TRBV20-1; abundance: NA; d_gene: NA; CDR3nt: TGCAGTTCTAGACAGGCGAGCAATCAGCCCCAGCATTTT; CDR3aa: CSSRQASNQPQHF
j_gene: TRBJ1-6; v_gene: TRBV5-1; abundance: many; d_gene: NA; CDR3nt: TGCGCCAGCAGCTCGGGACTGCTAGACTCCTATAATTCACCCCTCCACTTT; CDR3aa: CASSSGLLDSYNSPLHF
j_gene: TRBJ1-2; v_gene: TRBV5-1; abundance: many; d_gene: NA; CDR3nt: TGCGCCAGCAGTGAGGTGGATCGGGGCTCCTATGGCTACACCTTC; CDR3aa: CASSEVDRGSYGYTF
j_gene: TRBJ2-3; v_gene: TRBV29-1; abundance: NA; d_gene: TRBD1; CDR3nt: TGCAGCGTTGAGGACAGGGGGTTCACAGATACGCAGTATTTT; CDR3aa: CSVEDRGFTDTQYF
j_gene: TRBJ1-2; v_gene: TRBV12-3/TRBV12-4; abundance: few; d_gene: NA; CDR3nt: TGTGCCAGCCGGAGAACTAACTATGGCTACACCTTC; CDR3aa: CASRRTNYGYTF
j_gene: TRBJ2-7; v_gene: TRBV10-3; abundance: NA; d_gene: TRBD2; CDR3nt: TGTGCCATCAGTGATGCGGGAGGAGTGGTCCCTTTCTACGAGCAGTACTTC; CDR3aa: CAISDAGGVVPFYEQYF
j_gene: TRBJ2-1; v_gene: TRBV11-2; abundance: NA; d_gene: TRBD2; CDR3nt: TGTGCCAGCAGCCCCGGGAAGGGACTAGCGGACTCCTACAATGAGCAGTTCTTC; CDR3aa: CASSPGKGLADSYNEQFF
j_gene: TRBJ2-1; v_gene: TRBV12-3/TRBV12-4; abundance: few; d_gene: TRBD2; CDR3nt: TGTGCCAGCAGTTTACGTAGCGGGGGAACCAATGAGCAGTTCTTC; CDR3aa: CASSLRSGGTNEQFF
j_gene: TRBJ2-5; v_gene: TRBV6-2/TRBV6-3; abundance: many; d_gene: NA; CDR3nt: TGTGCCAGCAGTTATCTGGGGCGGAAGACCCAGTACTTC; CDR3aa: CASSYLGRKTQYF
j_gene: TRBJ2-7; v_gene: TRBV5-5; abundance: many; d_gene: NA; CDR3nt: TGTGCCAGCAGAACCCTAGGCGGAGCACGTTACGAGCAGTACTTC; CDR3aa: CASRTLGGARYEQYF
j_gene: TRBJ2-3; v_gene: TRBV6-5; abundance: many; d_gene: TRBD2; CDR3nt: TGTGCCAGCAGTTACTCCCCCGCCGGGACTAGCGAGGGGAATACGCAGTATTTT; CDR3aa: CASSYSPAGTSEGNTQYF
j_gene: TRBJ1-5; v_gene: TRBV20-1; abundance: few; d_gene: NA; CDR3nt: TGCAGTGCTCCCTATTGGGCTTCCGGGCAGCAGTACCAGCCCCAGCATTTT; CDR3aa: CSAPYWASGQQYQPQHF
j_gene: TRBJ1-2; v_gene: TRBV30; abundance: few; d_gene: NA; CDR3nt: TGTGCCTGGAATAGGTTAGATGAAGGCTACACCTTC; CDR3aa: CAWNRLDEGYTF
j_gene: TRBJ2-3; v_gene: TRBV7-2; abundance: few; d_gene: TRBD2; CDR3nt: TGTGCCAGCAGCCTCACTAGCGGGGGGGAGGGTACGCAGTATTTT; CDR3aa: CASSLTSGGEGTQYF
j_gene: TRBJ2-7; v_gene: TRBV12-3/TRBV12-4; abundance: NA; d_gene: NA; CDR3nt: TGTGCCAGCAGTCCGGACGTAACCGAGCAGTACTTC; CDR3aa: CASSPDVTEQYF
j_gene: TRBJ2-3; v_gene: TRBV5-4; abundance: NA; d_gene: NA; CDR3nt: TGTGCCAGCCTGACTAGAGAGGCAGATACGCAGTATTTT; CDR3aa: CASLTREADTQYF
j_gene: TRBJ1-2; v_gene: TRBV19; abundance: few; d_gene: TRBD1; CDR3nt: TGTGCCAGTAGTGGACAACAGGGGGTGGATGGCTACACCTTC; CDR3aa: CASSGQQGVDGYTF
j_gene: TRBJ1-5; v_gene: TRBV12-3/TRBV12-4; abundance: NA; d_gene: NA; CDR3nt: TGTGCCAGCAGTTTAGCCGAGGTCAGGCTCAATCAGCCCCAGCATTTT; CDR3aa: CASSLAEVRLNQPQHF
j_gene: TRBJ2-6; v_gene: TRBV20-1; abundance: few; d_gene: TRBD1; CDR3nt: TGCAGTGCTAGCGGGACAGGTGACTCTGGGGCCAACGTCCTGACTTTC; CDR3aa: CSASGTGDSGANVLTF
j_gene: TRBJ2-6; v_gene: TRBV29-1; abundance: NA; d_gene: NA; CDR3nt: TGCAGCGTCCTAGGGGCTGGGGCCAACGTCCTGACTTTC; CDR3aa: CSVLGAGANVLTF
j_gene: TRBJ2-2; v_gene: TRBV7-6; abundance: NA; d_gene: NA; CDR3nt: TGTGCCAGCACCGAAGCAAGCGGGAACACCGGGGAGCTGTTTTTT; CDR3aa: CASTEASGNTGELFF